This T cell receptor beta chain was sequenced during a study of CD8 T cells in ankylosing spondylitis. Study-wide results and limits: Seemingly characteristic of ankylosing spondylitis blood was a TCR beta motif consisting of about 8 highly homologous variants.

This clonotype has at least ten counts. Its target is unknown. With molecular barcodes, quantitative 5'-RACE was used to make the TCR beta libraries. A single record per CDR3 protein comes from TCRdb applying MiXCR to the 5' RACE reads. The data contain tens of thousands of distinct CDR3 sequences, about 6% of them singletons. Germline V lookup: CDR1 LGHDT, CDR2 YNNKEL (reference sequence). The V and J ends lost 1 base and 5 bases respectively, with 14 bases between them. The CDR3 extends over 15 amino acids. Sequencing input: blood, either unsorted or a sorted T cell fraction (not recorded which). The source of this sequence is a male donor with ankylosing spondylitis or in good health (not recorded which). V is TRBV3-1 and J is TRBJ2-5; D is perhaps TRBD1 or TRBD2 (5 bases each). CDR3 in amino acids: CASSQGLGEIETQYF. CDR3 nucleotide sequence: TGTGCCAGCAGCCAAGGCTTGGGGGAAATTGAGACCCAGTACTTC.